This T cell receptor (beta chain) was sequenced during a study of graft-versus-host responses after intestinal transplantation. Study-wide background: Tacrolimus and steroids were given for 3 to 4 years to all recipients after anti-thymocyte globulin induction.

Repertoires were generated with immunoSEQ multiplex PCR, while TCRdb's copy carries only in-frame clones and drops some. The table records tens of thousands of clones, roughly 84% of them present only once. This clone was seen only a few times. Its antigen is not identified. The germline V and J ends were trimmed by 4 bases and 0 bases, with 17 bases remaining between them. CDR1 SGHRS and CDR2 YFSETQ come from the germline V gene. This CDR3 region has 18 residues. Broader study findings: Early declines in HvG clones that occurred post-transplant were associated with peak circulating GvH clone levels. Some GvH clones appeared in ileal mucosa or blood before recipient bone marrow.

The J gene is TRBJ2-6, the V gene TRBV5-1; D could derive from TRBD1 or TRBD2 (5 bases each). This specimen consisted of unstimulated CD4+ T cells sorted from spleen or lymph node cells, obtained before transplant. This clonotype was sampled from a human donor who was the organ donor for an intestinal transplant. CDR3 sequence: CASSAAGTPNSGANVLTF. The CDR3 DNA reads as TGCGCCAGCAGCGCGGCCGGGACCCCCAACTCTGGGGCCAACGTCCTGACTTTC.